A single sample gave rise to the 19 T cell receptor beta chains below, sequenced in a study of cytomegalovirus exposure and HLA in healthy donors. PCR primers comprised 60 Vbeta and 13 Jbeta primers. Assay used: immunoSEQ multiplex PCR; TCRdb lists only in-frame clones, some missing. The repertoire has about 110,000 clones, around 88% of them found once; the top ten carry less than 2%. Sequencing was carried out using PBMCs. Every receptor here comes from a man between 35 and 55 years old in good health and CMV-seronegative.

The V call is TRBV6-6, the J call TRBJ2-7; D is possibly TRBD2 (5 bases). The CDR3 spans 12 residues. V shed 6 bases and J shed 6 bases, with 12 bases lying between them. CDR1 and CDR2 (germline): MNHNY, SVGAGI (reference sequence). CDR3 DNA: TGTGCCAGCAGCCAGACTACCCTCGAGCAGTACTTC. Its translation is CASSQTTLEQYF.

The chain links TRBV5-6 to TRBJ1-4; 7 bases are a match to TRBD1. Unmatched junction bases numbered 6, after V lost 0 bases and J lost 4 bases. The CDR3 covers 16 residues. Germline CDR1 SGHDT, CDR2 YYEEEE. In nucleotides, the CDR3 is TGTGCCAGCAGCTTGGGTTCGGACAGGTTTAATGAAAAACTGTTTTTT. Residues: CASSLGSDRFNEKLFF.

V is TRBV7-3 and J is TRBJ2-1, with 9 bases fitting TRBD1. Germline V lookup: CDR1 SGHTA, CDR2 FQGTGA. Trimming cost V 5 bases and J 6 bases; bases outside gene matches: 5. The CDR3 is 14 amino acids. CDR3 bases: TGTGCCAGCAGCATCGGGACAGGGAGCAATGAGCAGTTCTTC. Amino acids: CASSIGTGSNEQFF.

The V gene is TRBV19, the J gene TRBJ2-7; D is unresolved. V lost 6 bases, J lost 4 bases, and 16 bases lay in between. Germline V lookup: CDR1 LNHDA, CDR2 SQIVND (reference sequence). This CDR3 is built from 14 residues. Here the CDR3 reads CASRIAGSRYEQYF. CDR3 bases: TGTGCCAGTAGGATCGCCGGATCCAGGTACGAGCAGTACTTC.

V and J are TRBV28 and TRBJ1-5; 7 bases fit TRBD1. CDR1 and CDR2 from the germline V gene are MDHEN and SYDVKM. V lost 5 bases, J lost 6 bases, and 13 bases stayed unmatched. The CDR3 covers 16 residues. DNA for the CDR3: TGTGCCAGCAGTCCTTGGACAGGAAATATAATTCAGCCCCAGCATTTT. This sequence encodes CASSPWTGNIIQPQHF.

This clone was counted only a few times. This rearrangement joins TRBV5-6 to TRBJ1-1; 9 nucleotides line up with TRBD1. Trimming removed 2 bases from V and 11 bases from J; junction bases left unmatched: 13. The CDR3 totals 15 residues. Per the germline V gene, CDR1 is SGHDT and CDR2 is YYEEEE. In DNA form, the CDR3 reads TGTGCCAGCAGCTTAGGACGGACAGGGGCGTCTCGGGCTTTCTTT. Encoded protein: CASSLGRTGASRAFF.

V gene TRBV7-6 combines with J gene TRBJ1-5; D may be TRBD1 (6 bases). Germline V CDR1 and CDR2: SGHVS, FNYEAQ. This CDR3 has 16 residues. V dropped 5 bases and J dropped 4 bases, with 18 bases sitting between them. As DNA, the CDR3 is TGTGCCAGCAGCCCCAACCCGGTGGGGGCTAATCAGCCCCAGCATTTT. Translation: CASSPNPVGANQPQHF.

The chain is built from TRBV7-2 and TRBJ1-6; D is perhaps TRBD1 (6 bases). V gave up 1 base and J gave up 7 bases, with 14 bases separating them. The CDR3 has 16 amino acids. Germline V gives CDR1 SGHTA, CDR2 FQGNSA. The CDR3 is CASSLGRGGLNSPLHF. CDR3 in DNA: TGTGCCAGCAGCTTAGGGAGGGGGGGGCTCAATTCACCCCTCCACTTT.

This chain connects TRBV6-5 to TRBJ1-1; tentative D call: TRBD1 (6 bases). CDR3 size: 15 residues. The V gene lost 0 bases and the J gene lost 0 bases, with 8 bases spanning the gap. From germline, CDR1 is MNHEY and CDR2 SVGAGI. The CDR3: CASSYSTGMNTEAFF. The CDR3 nucleotides read TGTGCCAGCAGTTACTCTACAGGGATGAACACTGAAGCTTTCTTT.

This chain joins TRBV7-9 and TRBJ1-2; the D is unclear. The CDR3 covers 13 residues. Germline assignment: CDR1 SEHNR and CDR2 FQNEAQ (reference sequence). V gave up 5 bases and J gave up 6 bases, with 13 bases separating them. The DNA of the CDR3 is TGTGCCAGCAGCCCGGACTCCTGGAATGGCTACACCTTC. This codes for CASSPDSWNGYTF.

The chain couples TRBV7-2 to TRBJ2-7, with 10 bases aligning to TRBD1. CDR3 length: 15 amino acids. V dropped 1 base and J dropped 7; count of bases not matched to a gene: 7. Germline CDR1 and CDR2: SGHTA and FQGNSA. The CDR3 DNA is TGTGCCAGCAGCTTAGGGGGACAGGGGCGCGATGAGCAGTACTTC. This gives the protein CASSLGGQGRDEQYF. Combining the CDR3 with reference TRBV7-2 and TRBJ2-7 gives the whole variable domain GAGVSQSPSNKVTEKGKDVELRCDPISGHTALYWYRQSLGQGLEFLIYFQGNSAPDKSGLPSDRFSAERTGGSVSTLTIQRTQQEDSAVYLCASSLGGQGRDEQYFGPGTRLTVT.

The chain has TRBV5-1 and TRBJ2-5; 8 nucleotides agree with TRBD2. The CDR3 runs 14 residues. Germline V gene lookup returns CDR1 SGHRS and CDR2 YFSETQ. V shed 1 base, J shed 5 bases, and the junction held 4 bases outside the gene matches. In nucleotides, the CDR3 is TGCGCCAGCAGCTTGCGTAGCGGGGTGGAGACCCAGTACTTC. As protein: CASSLRSGVETQYF.

This chain uses TRBV4-1 with TRBJ1-5, with D possibly matching TRBD1 (6 bases). The ends were cut back, 0 bases at V and 4 bases at J, with 7 bases in the middle. This CDR3 is built from 14 residues. Germline V gene sequence: CDR1 MGHRA, CDR2 YSYEKL. The CDR3 loop reads CASSQDQGNQPQHF. The CDR3 DNA reads as TGCGCCAGCAGCCAAGATCAGGGGAATCAGCCCCAGCATTTT.

CDR3 sequence: CASSLTRGETQYF. The CDR3 nucleotides read TGTGCCAGCAGCTTAACGCGGGGAGAGACCCAGTACTTC. The V and J genes are TRBV7-6 and TRBJ2-5; weak D call: TRBD2 (6 bases). Germline lookup yields CDR1 SGHVS and CDR2 FNYEAQ. The V end lost 2 bases, the J end lost 4 bases, and 8 bases lay between the germline ends. The CDR3 length is 13 residues.

This clone was recorded only once. This chain uses TRBV7-9 with TRBJ2-2, with 13 bases that match TRBD2. The CDR3 has 15 residues. Germline loops: CDR1 SEHNR, CDR2 FQNEAQ (reference sequence). J gave up 6 bases and V 5 bases, and 3 bases lay outside the gene matches. The CDR3 DNA follows: TGTGCCAGCAGCAGGACTAGCGGGGGATCCGGGGAGCTGTTTTTT. It is translated as CASSRTSGGSGELFF.

The chain is built from TRBV5-1 and TRBJ1-1; unclear D gene. Germline V gene lookup returns CDR1 SGHRS and CDR2 YFSETQ. The V gene lost 0 bases and the J gene lost 1 base, with 7 bases spanning the gap. The length of the CDR3 is 14 residues. The CDR3, as DNA: TGCGCCAGCAGCTTGGGACTGACGAACACTGAAGCTTTCTTT. Translated, it gives CASSLGLTNTEAFF.

V usage is TRBV18 and J usage is TRBJ1-5; D may be TRBD1 (5 bases). The CDR3 has 15 residues. Germline V lookup: CDR1 KGHSH, CDR2 LQKENI. Trimming stripped 3 bases from V and 6 bases from J, with 15 bases between. The CDR3 nucleotides are TGTGCCAGCTCACCGGAGGGGCTGGGTTCTCAGCCCCAGCATTTT. This encodes CASSPEGLGSQPQHF.

This sequence joins TRBV19 and TRBJ2-5, with a tentative D call TRBD2 (7 bases). Trimming pared 8 bases from V and 4 bases from J, leaving 17 bases between. The V gene's germline CDR1 is LNHDA and CDR2 SQIVND (reference sequence). This CDR3 contains 14 residues. The CDR3 sequence: CASARGGGAETQYF. DNA of the CDR3: TGTGCCAGTGCACGCGGCGGGGGCGCAGAGACCCAGTACTTC.

This clone was observed a single time. V and J are TRBV28 and TRBJ2-7, with 10 bases lining up with TRBD1. CDR1 is MDHEN, CDR2 SYDVKM, per germline. V trimming: 4 bases; J trimming: 3 bases; junction bases outside the gene matches: 6. CDR3 length equals 15 residues. DNA of the CDR3: TGTGCCAGCAGTTCCGGGGGACAGGGGTTCTACGAGCAGTACTTC. Residues: CASSSGGQGFYEQYF.